This T cell receptor beta chain was sequenced in a study of cytotoxic CD8 clonotypes in ibrutinib-treated CLL. On the study more broadly: Roughly 10 relapsed/refractory, some 14 treatment-naive; under 18 IGHV unmutated. Partial responders about 25, complete 2; 12 progressed and some 14 stayed in remission by median about 5.5 years. Average yields of 255,043 productive templates and tens of thousands of productive rearrangements characterized the samples.

Findings and caveats of the study: Sustained-remission and progressing patients diverged in sampling times.

This clone was observed once. What it binds is not known. Clones were read by immunoSEQ multiplex PCR, and TCRdb kept only the in-frame ones, dropping some. The sample consists of about 130,000 clones, approximately 80% of them appearing once. Looked up from germline, CDR1 is SNHLY and CDR2 is FYNNEI. The CDR3 covers 16 residues. V shed 4 bases, J shed 7 bases, and the junction held 11 bases outside the gene matches. This receptor was obtained from a human donor with chronic lymphocytic leukemia. The chain couples TRBV2 to TRBJ1-5; the match to TRBD1 covers 9 bases. Material: PBMCs, obtained after 12 months of ibrutinib treatment. This CDR3 reads CASSATGGPFGQPQHF. CDR3 DNA sequence: TGTGCCAGCAGTGCAACAGGGGGCCCTTTCGGGCAGCCCCAGCATTTT.